Below, 15 T cell receptor beta chains from the same sample are listed, as sequenced in a study of blood T cell repertoires in COVID-19. Data came from immunoSEQ multiplex PCR; TCRdb stores just in-frame clones and leaves some out. The table shows 300,000 to 400,000 clones, with roughly 91% occurring only once. The sequencing input was PBMCs or T cells enriched from blood (not recorded which). The receptor source for this set is a woman aged 18-35 years who had recovered from COVID-19.

V gene TRBV7-2 combines with J gene TRBJ1-6, with 8 bases fitting TRBD1. This CDR3 region has 15 residues. Germline loops: CDR1 SGHTA, CDR2 FQGNSA. The V segment lost 1 base and the J segment 5 bases; nucleotides outside the gene matches: 1. The DNA of the CDR3 is TGTGCCAGCAGCTTAGGGGACAGGAATAATTCACCCCTCCACTTT. It yields the protein CASSLGDRNNSPLHF.

This rearrangement joins TRBV19 to TRBJ1-1; 8 bases fit TRBD1. J was trimmed by 5 bases and V by 4 bases; bases with no gene match: 3. Looked up from germline, CDR1 is LNHDA and CDR2 is SQIVND (reference sequence). The CDR3 totals 13 residues. The CDR3 reads CASSTQGATEAFF. In DNA, the CDR3 is TGTGCCAGTAGTACGCAGGGGGCGACTGAAGCTTTCTTT.

V is TRBV11-2 and J is TRBJ1-1, with 8 bases matching TRBD1. Germline CDR1 SGHAT, CDR2 FQNNGV. The CDR3 loop spans 13 amino acids. Unmatched junction bases numbered 1, after V lost 3 bases and J lost 4 bases. The CDR3 bases are TGTGCCAGCAGCTTTGACAGGGGCACTGAAGCTTTCTTT. This sequence encodes CASSFDRGTEAFF.

This clone has only one observation. This chain uses TRBV12-3 or TRBV12-4 with TRBJ1-2; 9 positions agree with TRBD1. J was trimmed by 7 bases and V by 6 bases; bases with no gene match: 6. The CDR3 contains 13 residues. The CDR3 loop reads CASSPTGGIGYTF. The CDR3, as DNA: TGTGCCAGCAGCCCCACAGGGGGCATTGGCTACACCTTC.

V gene TRBV11-2 combines with J gene TRBJ2-4, with D maybe TRBD2 (5 bases). There are 16 residues in the CDR3. The V end lost 1 base, the J end lost 5 bases, and 15 bases lay between the germline ends. Germline CDR1 SGHAT, CDR2 FQNNGV. This CDR3 is CASSLVAQYGENIQYF. In DNA, the CDR3 is TGTGCCAGCAGCTTAGTGGCTCAATACGGGGAAAACATTCAGTACTTC.

The chain uses TRBV5-8 and TRBJ2-7, with 9 bases identical to TRBD1. V was clipped by 0 bases and J by 5 bases; unmatched bases: 3. Germline values: CDR1 SGHTS, CDR2 YDEGEE. The CDR3 covers 14 residues. CDR3 residues: CASSLVGQGNEQYF. The CDR3 nucleotides are TGTGCCAGCAGCTTGGTCGGACAGGGGAACGAGCAGTACTTC.

This clone is a singleton in its sample. This sequence joins TRBV28 and TRBJ2-7; D is undetermined. Germline CDR1 MDHEN, CDR2 SYDVKM. There are 12 residues in the CDR3. Trimming shortened V by 5 bases and J by 2 bases, and 7 bases separated the two germline ends. CDR3 sequence reads: CASSPGPYEQYF. CDR3 in DNA: TGTGCCAGCAGTCCAGGTCCCTACGAGCAGTACTTC.

This clone has just one count. The chain employs TRBV19 and TRBJ1-1, with D possibly being TRBD1 (6 bases). V dropped 7 bases and J dropped 1 base, with 10 bases sitting between them. Per germline, CDR1 LNHDA and CDR2 SQIVND (reference sequence). The CDR3 contains 13 residues. CDR3 DNA: TGTGCCAGTACCCCAGGGGAGAACACTGAAGCTTTCTTT. Residues: CASTPGENTEAFF.

The chain links TRBV19 to TRBJ1-1, with 9 bases identical to TRBD1. CDR3 size: 14 residues. The trim removed 3 bases at V and 6 bases at J, leaving 5 bases unmatched. Germline-derived CDR1 and CDR2 are LNHDA and SQIVND (reference sequence). The DNA of the CDR3 is TGTGCCAGTAGTATGACTACAGGGGGCTCTGAAGCTTTCTTT. It yields the protein CASSMTTGGSEAFF.

The rearrangement links TRBV3-1 (or the pseudogene TRBV3-2) to TRBJ2-1, with D maybe TRBD2 (5 bases). This CDR3 spans 12 amino acids. V lost 5 bases and J 10 bases, leaving 12 bases between the germline ends. Germline V CDR1 and CDR2: LGHDT, YNNKEL (reference sequence). The CDR3 DNA reads as TGTGCCAGCAGCTCGTACGGGGAAGAGCAGTTCTTC. Translated: CASSSYGEEQFF.

The genes are TRBV27 and TRBJ1-1, with 12 nucleotides matching TRBD1. CDR1 is MNHEY and CDR2 is SMNVEV in the germline V gene (reference sequence). The CDR3 has 17 residues. V was clipped by 4 bases and J by 6 bases; unmatched bases: 12. CDR3 residues: CASSSFNPGQGASEAFF. CDR3 DNA: TGTGCCAGCAGTTCTTTTAACCCGGGACAGGGGGCCTCTGAAGCTTTCTTT.

The chain employs TRBV11-2 and TRBJ1-5; D unresolved. This CDR3 spans 13 amino acids. Germline CDR1 SGHAT, CDR2 FQNNGV. V was trimmed by 5 bases and J by 2 bases, leaving 7 bases between them. The CDR3 is CASSPFGNQPQHF. In nucleotides, the CDR3 is TGTGCCAGCAGCCCCTTTGGCAATCAGCCCCAGCATTTT.

The rearrangement joins TRBV27 to TRBJ1-5; D unclear. V was pared by 7 bases and J by 9 bases, with 13 bases between. CDR3 length: 12 residues. Looked up from germline, CDR1 is MNHEY and CDR2 is SMNVEV (reference sequence). The DNA of the CDR3 is TGTGCCAGCAACCCGGAAGGAGGGCCCCAGCATTTT. This encodes CASNPEGGPQHF.

The chain carries TRBV18 and TRBJ1-3; TRBD1 agrees at 8 bases. V shed 6 bases and J 0 bases; nucleotides not matched to a gene: 7. The germline V gene encodes CDR1 KGHSH and CDR2 LQKENI. The CDR3 loop spans 16 amino acids. In DNA form, the CDR3 reads TGTGCCAGCTCCCTGACAGGGGAGATCTCTGGAAACACCATATATTTT. Translated, it gives CASSLTGEISGNTIYF.

The CDR3 reads CASSYPSGTQYF. CDR3 sequence (DNA): TGTGCCAGCAGCTATCCTTCGGGGACCCAGTACTTC. This rearrangement joins TRBV27 to TRBJ2-5; unclear D gene. V lost 6 bases and J 7 bases, leaving 12 bases between the germline ends. The CDR3 runs 12 residues. Per germline, CDR1 MNHEY and CDR2 SMNVEV (reference sequence).